Following are 29 T cell receptor beta chains from one sample sequenced in a study of blood T cell repertoires in COVID-19. Using immunoSEQ multiplex PCR, the repertoire was profiled, and TCRdb retains in-frame clones only, with some absent. The data hold about 210,000 clones, with around 83% observed a single time. The source material was peripheral blood. Receptor source: a woman in her 50s with acute or convalescent COVID-19.

The chain links TRBV30 to TRBJ1-2, with D perhaps TRBD1 (6 bases). Trimming pared 0 bases from V and 8 bases from J, leaving 16 bases between. The germline V gene encodes CDR1 GTSNPN and CDR2 SVGIG (reference sequence). The CDR3 sequence is 14 residues long. CDR3 protein: CAWSVGGGRSGYTF. The CDR3 DNA sequence: TGTGCCTGGAGTGTAGGGGGGGGACGGAGCGGCTACACCTTC.

This chain joins TRBV2 and TRBJ1-5, with D uncertain. V lost 1 base to trimming and J lost 2 bases, with 12 bases between them. This CDR3 region has 16 residues. Germline V gene lookup returns CDR1 SNHLY and CDR2 FYNNEI. CDR3 bases: TGTGCCAGCAGTGAAGGAGGGCAGGTCGGCAATCAGCCCCAGCATTTT. It translates to CASSEGGQVGNQPQHF.

The rearrangement joins TRBV18 to TRBJ1-1; D perhaps matches TRBD1 (5 bases). Per germline, CDR1 KGHSH and CDR2 LQKENI. The V and J ends lost 1 base and 7 bases respectively, with 13 bases between them. The CDR3 extends over 14 amino acids. The CDR3 sequence is CASSPQEGRGEAFF. CDR3 nucleotide sequence: TGTGCCAGCTCACCACAGGAGGGGCGGGGTGAAGCTTTCTTT.

The chain employs TRBV2 and TRBJ2-3; 13 bases are a match to TRBD2. The CDR3 is 17 residues long. CDR1 is SNHLY and CDR2 is FYNNEI in the germline V gene. V trimming: 2 bases; J trimming: 5 bases; junction bases outside the gene matches: 7. The CDR3 DNA reads TGTGCCAGCAGTGAACTACTAGCGGGAGGGGTTCGAGATACGCAGTATTTT. This encodes CASSELLAGGVRDTQYF. The full variable domain, rest sourced from reference TRBV2 and TRBJ2-3, is EPEVTQTPSHQVTQMGQEVILRCVPISNHLYFYWYRQILGQKVEFLVSFYNNEISEKSEIFDDQFSVERPDGSNFTLKIRSTKLEDSAMYFCASSELLAGGVRDTQYFGPGTRLTVL.

The V gene is TRBV3-1 (or the pseudogene TRBV3-2), the J gene TRBJ1-1; 8 bases line up with TRBD1. Germline V lookup: CDR1 LGHDT, CDR2 YNNKEL (reference sequence). CDR3 length: 12 amino acids. V dropped 11 bases and J dropped 4; count of bases not matched to a gene: 6. The CDR3 coding sequence is TGTGCCTCCCTGGGGACAGGCACTGAAGCTTTCTTT. It specifies CASLGTGTEAFF.

The rearrangement uses TRBV20-1 and TRBJ2-2, with TRBD1 as a possible D gene (6 bases). V lost 3 bases, J lost 0 bases, and 8 bases lay in between. Germline loops: CDR1 DFQATT, CDR2 SNEGSKA (reference sequence). The CDR3 runs to 14 residues. In DNA form, the CDR3 reads TGCAGTGCTAGTGGGGGCGCGAACACCGGGGAGCTGTTTTTT. Its protein product is CSASGGANTGELFF.

The chain is built from TRBV11-2 and TRBJ1-2; weak D call: TRBD1 (6 bases). Looked up from germline, CDR1 is SGHAT and CDR2 is FQNNGV. CDR3 length: 14 residues. V lost 3 bases and J 4 bases, leaving 12 bases between the germline ends. The DNA for the CDR3 is TGTGCCAGCAGCTTGGGGCAGGGGAGCTATGGCTACACCTTC. Protein sequence: CASSLGQGSYGYTF.

The table lists this clone with many counts. The V gene is TRBV14, the J gene TRBJ2-7; a weak D match, TRBD2 (5 bases). Per the germline V gene, CDR1 is SGHDN and CDR2 is FVKESK. CDR3 length: 15 residues. V was pared by 4 bases and J by 0 bases, with 13 bases between. The CDR3 sequence: CASSLREGISYEQYF. The CDR3 nucleotides read TGTGCCAGCAGCCTTCGAGAGGGAATCTCCTACGAGCAGTACTTC.

About this clone: At one boundary the junction diverges from the germline segment, which might be a read error. DNA for the CDR3: TGTGCCAGCAGCCAAGGGGACTCGTACACTGAGCAGTTCTTC. This encodes CASSQGDSYTEQFF. The gene calls are TRBV4-2 and TRBJ2-1, with D maybe TRBD2 (6 bases). Germline CDR1 and CDR2: LGHNA and YNFKEQ. The CDR3 consists of 14 residues.

The chain has TRBV15 and TRBJ1-2, with D hard to call. Germline CDR1 reads LNHNV; CDR2 reads YYDKDF (reference sequence). The CDR3 has 12 amino acids. Trimming pared 5 bases from V and 4 bases from J, leaving 8 bases between. The CDR3 nucleotides are TGTGCCACCAGCGGCGGCTCCTATGGCTACACCTTC. Amino acids: CATSGGSYGYTF.

The rearrangement joins TRBV2 to TRBJ2-1; 12 bases fit TRBD1. CDR1 SNHLY and CDR2 FYNNEI come from the germline V gene. The V gene end was trimmed by 8 bases and the J gene end by 5 bases; junction bases not matched to a gene: 7. The CDR3 covers 15 residues. CDR3 in amino acids: CASLTRDRGHNEQFF. The CDR3 DNA follows: TGTGCCAGCCTGACTCGGGACAGGGGGCACAATGAGCAGTTCTTC.

V usage is TRBV28 and J usage is TRBJ2-7, with 8 bases fitting TRBD2. There are 18 residues in the CDR3. Trimming removed 4 bases from V and 6 bases from J; junction bases left unmatched: 20. Per germline, CDR1 MDHEN and CDR2 SYDVKM. For the CDR3, the DNA is TGTGCCAGCAGTTCTCCGTACCGGGCTGAGGCGGGAGGTCCCGAGCAGTACTTC. Residues: CASSSPYRAEAGGPEQYF. The entire variable domain, with the rest obtained from reference TRBV28 and TRBJ2-7, is as follows: DVKVTQSSRYLVKRTGEKVFLECVQDMDHENMFWYRQDPGLGLRLIYFSYDVKMKEKGDIPEGYSVSREKKERFSLILESASTNQTSMYLCASSSPYRAEAGGPEQYFGPGTRLTVT.

V is TRBV27 and J is TRBJ2-7; the D gene is possibly TRBD2 (7 bases). CDR1 is MNHEY and CDR2 is SMNVEV in the germline V gene (reference sequence). The V end lost 3 bases, the J end lost 7 bases, and 13 bases lay between the germline ends. The CDR3 is made up of 13 amino acids. The CDR3 loop reads CASSFGGAGEQYF. In nucleotides, the CDR3 is TGTGCCAGCAGTTTTGGGGGGGCTGGGGAGCAGTACTTC.

The rearrangement joins TRBV6-6 to TRBJ2-1; a weak D match, TRBD1 (6 bases). This CDR3 comprises 21 residues. V lost 5 bases, J lost 5 bases, and 34 bases lay in between. From germline, CDR1 is MNHNY and CDR2 SVGAGI (reference sequence). For the CDR3, the DNA is TGTGCCAGCAGTCGCAGTGCTGGGGACACAGGGTGGGAAGCGCCAGACAATGAGCAGTTCTTC. Translated, it gives CASSRSAGDTGWEAPDNEQFF.

This clone was detected only a few times. This sequence joins TRBV10-1 and TRBJ1-2; a weak D match, TRBD1 (5 bases). This CDR3 comprises 15 residues. With 3 bases removed from V and 5 bases from J, the gap between germline ends came to 16 bases. The germline gives CDR1 WNHNN, CDR2 SYGVQD (reference sequence). CDR3 residues: CASSEVTREGYGYTF. The CDR3 nucleotides read TGCGCCAGCAGTGAAGTGACCAGGGAGGGGTATGGCTACACCTTC.

The chain carries TRBV5-4 and TRBJ1-4, with no clear D. Deletions cut 4 bases from V and 0 bases from J, with 10 bases between. Germline-derived CDR1 and CDR2 are SGHNT and YYREEE (reference sequence). There are 15 residues in the CDR3. The CDR3 DNA is TGTGCCAGCAGCCAGACATCTGCAACTAATGAAAAACTGTTTTTT. It translates to CASSQTSATNEKLFF.

The gene calls are TRBV29-1 and TRBJ1-4, with a weak D call TRBD1 (6 bases). The CDR3 is 12 residues long. Germline V gene data show CDR1 as SQVTM and CDR2 as ANQGSEA. V lost 7 bases and J lost 5, with 11 bases in between. The CDR3 region has the DNA TGCAGCGGGGGGCAAGCGAATGAAAAACTGTTTTTT. It codes for CSGGQANEKLFF.

The chain has TRBV13 and TRBJ1-2; possible D gene TRBD1, 6 bases. Looked up from germline, CDR1 is PRHDT and CDR2 is FYEKMQ (reference sequence). The V and J ends lost 5 bases and 6 bases respectively, with 22 bases between them. The CDR3 has 16 amino acids. The CDR3 DNA sequence: TGTGCCAGCAGCGCTACAGGGATCGTATCGAACGATGGCTACACCTTC. Its translation: CASSATGIVSNDGYTF.

V gene TRBV5-1 combines with J gene TRBJ1-4; maybe TRBD1 (6 bases). This CDR3 is built from 14 residues. V lost 0 bases, J lost 7 bases, and 10 bases lay in between. In germline, CDR1 is SGHRS, CDR2 YFSETQ. The CDR3 protein is CASSLGGGPEKLFF. The CDR3 DNA reads TGCGCCAGCAGCTTGGGCGGGGGGCCTGAAAAACTGTTTTTT.

The rearrangement uses TRBV19 and TRBJ2-5; 8 bases match TRBD2. The CDR3 loop spans 14 amino acids. The V segment lost 7 bases and the J segment 3 bases; nucleotides outside the gene matches: 7. CDR1 is LNHDA and CDR2 is SQIVND in the germline V gene (reference sequence). The CDR3 DNA reads as TGTGCCAGTACGACGGGAGGGCCTGAAGAGACCCAGTACTTC. Protein product: CASTTGGPEETQYF.

This chain connects TRBV14 to TRBJ2-3, with D hard to call. V shed 6 bases and J shed 8 bases, with 9 bases lying between them. This CDR3 comprises 11 residues. Germline values: CDR1 SGHDN, CDR2 FVKESK. The CDR3 sequence: CASSQVGTQYF. The CDR3 nucleotides are TGTGCCAGCAGTCAGGTTGGTACGCAGTATTTT.

The chain recombines TRBV27 with TRBJ2-2, with 8 bases matching TRBD1. The germline CDR1 and CDR2 sequences are MNHEY and SMNVEV (reference sequence). The CDR3 is 15 residues long. V dropped 2 bases and J dropped 5; count of bases not matched to a gene: 4. CDR3 in amino acids: CASSLNRGRTGELFF. The CDR3, as DNA: TGTGCCAGCAGTTTAAACAGGGGGAGGACCGGGGAGCTGTTTTTT.

The rearrangement joins TRBV24-1 to TRBJ2-2; 8 bases agree with TRBD1. Trimming at V came to 3 bases and at J to 0 bases, leaving 5 bases not matched to a gene. The CDR3 totals 17 residues. Germline CDR1 KGHDR, CDR2 SFDVKD. CDR3 sequence (DNA): TGTGCCACCAGTGATCCCGGACAGGGAGCGAACACCGGGGAGCTGTTTTTT. Translated, it gives CATSDPGQGANTGELFF.

V is TRBV2 and J is TRBJ1-3; D ambiguous. CDR1 and CDR2 from the germline V gene are SNHLY and FYNNEI. The CDR3 has 14 amino acids. The V gene lost 10 bases and the J gene lost 0 bases, with 13 bases spanning the gap. The CDR3 here is CATLGESSGNTIYF. CDR3 nucleotides: TGTGCCACCTTGGGAGAAAGCTCTGGAAACACCATATATTTT.

This sequence joins TRBV2 and TRBJ1-2; 8 bases align to TRBD1. Germline loops: CDR1 SNHLY, CDR2 FYNNEI. The CDR3 spans 16 residues. J gave up 8 bases and V 4 bases, and 15 bases lay outside the gene matches. DNA for the CDR3: TGTGCCAGCAGTGTAGACCGACAGGGGAGCGAGGAAGGCTACACCTTC. It encodes CASSVDRQGSEEGYTF.

The V gene is TRBV7-3, the J gene TRBJ2-1; 8 nucleotides align to TRBD2. The germline V gene encodes CDR1 SGHTA and CDR2 FQGTGA. The CDR3 spans 15 residues. V lost 1 base and J lost 4; bases outside the gene matches: 3. CDR3 amino acids: CASSLIAGSYNEQFF. Written as DNA, the CDR3 is TGTGCCAGCAGCTTAATAGCGGGATCTTACAATGAGCAGTTCTTC.

The rearrangement joins TRBV27 to TRBJ2-3; TRBD2 is a possible D gene (5 bases). Germline CDR1 and CDR2: MNHEY and SMNVEV (reference sequence). V lost 4 bases and J 4 bases, leaving 6 bases between the germline ends. CDR3 size: 12 residues. DNA of the CDR3: TGTGCCAGCAGTTCCGGGGCAGATACGCAGTATTTT. Amino acid sequence: CASSSGADTQYF.

The chain links TRBV24-1 to TRBJ2-3; TRBD2 agrees at 9 bases. Germline V CDR1 and CDR2: KGHDR, SFDVKD. The CDR3 sequence is 15 residues long. Trimming cost V 6 bases and J 3 bases; bases outside gene matches: 6. The CDR3 bases are TGTGCCACCAGTATAGCGGGAGAGGGAACAGATACGCAGTATTTT. The encoded protein is CATSIAGEGTDTQYF.

The V call is TRBV15, the J call TRBJ2-3; TRBD2 matches at 8 bases. The CDR3 is 20 residues long. CDR1 LNHNV and CDR2 YYDKDF come from the germline V gene (reference sequence). V shed 1 base and J 0 bases; nucleotides not matched to a gene: 15. CDR3 loop: CATSRGLFRRREDSTDTQYF. The CDR3 bases are TGTGCCACCAGCAGAGGGTTGTTCAGACGGCGGGAGGACAGCACAGATACGCAGTATTTT.